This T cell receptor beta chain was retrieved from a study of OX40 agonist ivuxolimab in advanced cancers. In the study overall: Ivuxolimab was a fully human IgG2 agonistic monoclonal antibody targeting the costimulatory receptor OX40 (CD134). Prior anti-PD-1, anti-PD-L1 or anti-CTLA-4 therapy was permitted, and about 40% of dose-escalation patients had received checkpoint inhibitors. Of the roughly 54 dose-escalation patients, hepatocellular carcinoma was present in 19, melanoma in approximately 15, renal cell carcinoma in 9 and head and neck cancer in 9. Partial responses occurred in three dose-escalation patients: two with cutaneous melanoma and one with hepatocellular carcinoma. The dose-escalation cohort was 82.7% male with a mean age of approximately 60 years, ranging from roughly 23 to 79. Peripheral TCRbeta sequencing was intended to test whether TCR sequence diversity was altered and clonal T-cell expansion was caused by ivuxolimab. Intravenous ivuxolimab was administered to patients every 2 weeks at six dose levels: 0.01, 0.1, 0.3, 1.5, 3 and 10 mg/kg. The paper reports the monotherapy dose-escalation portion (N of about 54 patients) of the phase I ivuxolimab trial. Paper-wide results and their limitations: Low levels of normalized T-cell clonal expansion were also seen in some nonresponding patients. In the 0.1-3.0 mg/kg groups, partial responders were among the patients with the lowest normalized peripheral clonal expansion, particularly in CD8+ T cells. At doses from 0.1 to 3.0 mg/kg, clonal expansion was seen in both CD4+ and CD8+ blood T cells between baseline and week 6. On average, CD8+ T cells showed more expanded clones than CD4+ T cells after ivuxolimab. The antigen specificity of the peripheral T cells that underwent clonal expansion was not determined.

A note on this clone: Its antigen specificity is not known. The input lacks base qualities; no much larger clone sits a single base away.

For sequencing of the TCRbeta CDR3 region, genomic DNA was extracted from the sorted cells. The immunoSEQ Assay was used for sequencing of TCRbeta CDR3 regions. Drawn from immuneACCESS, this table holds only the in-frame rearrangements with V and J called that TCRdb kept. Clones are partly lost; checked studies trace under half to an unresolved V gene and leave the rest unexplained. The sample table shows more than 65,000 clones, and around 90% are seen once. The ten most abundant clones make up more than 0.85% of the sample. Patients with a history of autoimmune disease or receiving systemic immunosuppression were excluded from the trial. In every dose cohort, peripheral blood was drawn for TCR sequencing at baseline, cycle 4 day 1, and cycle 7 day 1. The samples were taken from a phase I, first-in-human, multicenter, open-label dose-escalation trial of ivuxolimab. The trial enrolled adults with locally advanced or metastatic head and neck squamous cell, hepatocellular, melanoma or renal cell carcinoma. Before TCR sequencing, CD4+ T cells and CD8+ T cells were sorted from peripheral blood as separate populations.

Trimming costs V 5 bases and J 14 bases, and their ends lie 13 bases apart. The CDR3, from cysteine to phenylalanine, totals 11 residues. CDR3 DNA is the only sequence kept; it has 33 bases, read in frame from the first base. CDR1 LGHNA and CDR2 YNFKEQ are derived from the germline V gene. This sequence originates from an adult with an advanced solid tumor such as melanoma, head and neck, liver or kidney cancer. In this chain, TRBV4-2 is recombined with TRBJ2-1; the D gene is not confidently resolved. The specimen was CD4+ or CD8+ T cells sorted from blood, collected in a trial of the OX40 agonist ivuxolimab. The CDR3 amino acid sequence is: CASSSYEREFF. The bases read TGTGCCAGCAGCTCATATGAAAGGGAGTTCTTC.